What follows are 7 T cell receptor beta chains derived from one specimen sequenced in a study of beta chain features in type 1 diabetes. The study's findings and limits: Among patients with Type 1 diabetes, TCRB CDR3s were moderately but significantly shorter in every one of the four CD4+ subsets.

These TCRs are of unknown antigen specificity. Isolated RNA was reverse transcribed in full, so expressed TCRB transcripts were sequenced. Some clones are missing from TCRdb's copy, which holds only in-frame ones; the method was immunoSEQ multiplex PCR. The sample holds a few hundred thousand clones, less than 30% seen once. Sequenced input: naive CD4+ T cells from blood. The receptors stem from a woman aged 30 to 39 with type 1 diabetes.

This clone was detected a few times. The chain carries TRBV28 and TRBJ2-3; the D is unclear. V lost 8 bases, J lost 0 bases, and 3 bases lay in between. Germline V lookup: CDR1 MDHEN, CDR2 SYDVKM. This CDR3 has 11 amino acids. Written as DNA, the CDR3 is TGTGCCAGCCGGAGCACAGATACGCAGTATTTT. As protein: CASRSTDTQYF. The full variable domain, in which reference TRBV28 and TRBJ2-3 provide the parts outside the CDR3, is DVKVTQSSRYLVKRTGEKVFLECVQDMDHENMFWYRQDPGLGLRLIYFSYDVKMKEKGDIPEGYSVSREKKERFSLILESASTNQTSMYLCASRSTDTQYFGPGTRLTVL.

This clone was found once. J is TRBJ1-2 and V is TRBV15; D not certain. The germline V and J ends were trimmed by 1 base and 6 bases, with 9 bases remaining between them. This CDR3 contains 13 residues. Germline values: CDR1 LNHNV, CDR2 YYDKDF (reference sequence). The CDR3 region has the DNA TGTGCCACCAGCAGAGTTGCGGGAGATGGCTACACCTTC. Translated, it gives CATSRVAGDGYTF.

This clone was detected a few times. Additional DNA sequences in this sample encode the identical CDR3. For the CDR3, the DNA is TGTGCCTGGAGTGGACAGGGGGAAACTGAAGCTTTCTTT. This gives the protein CAWSGQGETEAFF. This chain connects TRBV30 to TRBJ1-1; 9 positions match TRBD1. V shed 1 base and J 5 bases; nucleotides not matched to a gene: 2. The CDR3 contains 13 residues. The germline V gene encodes CDR1 GTSNPN and CDR2 SVGIG (reference sequence).

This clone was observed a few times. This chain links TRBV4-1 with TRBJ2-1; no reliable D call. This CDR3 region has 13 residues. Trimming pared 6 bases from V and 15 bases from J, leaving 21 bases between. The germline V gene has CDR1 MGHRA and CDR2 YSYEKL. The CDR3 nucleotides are TGCGCCAGCAGGCAATCGGCTAGTTCCCCGTGGTTCTTC. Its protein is CASRQSASSPWFF.

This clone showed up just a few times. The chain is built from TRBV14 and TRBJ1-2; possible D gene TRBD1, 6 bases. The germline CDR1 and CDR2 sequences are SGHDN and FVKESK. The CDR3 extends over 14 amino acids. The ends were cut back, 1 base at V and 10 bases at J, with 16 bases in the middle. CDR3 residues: CASSQVPGGSVYTF. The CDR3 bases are TGTGCCAGCAGCCAAGTGCCGGGGGGCTCGGTCTACACCTTC.

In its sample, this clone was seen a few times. This chain's CDR3 is CASSSDSRYEKLFF. The CDR3 nucleotides are TGTGCCAGCAGCTCCGACAGTCGGTACGAAAAACTGTTTTTT. The rearrangement joins TRBV9 to TRBJ1-4; D may be TRBD1 (5 bases). The ends were cut back, 4 bases at V and 8 bases at J, with 15 bases in the middle. CDR1 SGDLS and CDR2 YYNGEE come from the germline V gene. The CDR3 covers 14 residues.

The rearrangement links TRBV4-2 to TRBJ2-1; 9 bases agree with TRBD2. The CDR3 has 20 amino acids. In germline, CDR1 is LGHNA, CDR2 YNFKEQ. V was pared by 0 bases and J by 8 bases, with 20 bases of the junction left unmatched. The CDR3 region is CASSQDSTRYLAGTVDEQFF. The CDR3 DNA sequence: TGTGCCAGCAGCCAAGATTCCACCCGATACCTAGCGGGAACCGTTGATGAGCAGTTCTTC.